This is a list of T cell receptor beta chains from one sample in a study of spatial heterogeneity in lung cancer. TCRdb reanalysed the 5' RACE reads using MiXCR and keeps one entry per CDR3 protein. Of some 83,000 distinct CDR3 sequences in the sample, about 7.8% were seen once. The sample was PBMCs, taken at surgery. All receptors derive from a male donor with early-stage non-small cell lung cancer. Each CDR3 is given with its conserved first and last residue. Some rows have no size entry. The others give once, few or many, or a class for an expanded clone.

v_gene	j_gene	abundance	CDR3aa
TRBV6-6	TRBJ1-3	many	CASSYSRHSSGNTIYF
TRBV6-5	TRBJ1-3	many	CASSPSGPVLGNTIYF
TRBV6-5	TRBJ2-2	few	CASSSDLAATLTGELFF
TRBV7-2	TRBJ2-1	few	CASSPATLYNEQFF
TRBV5-1	TRBJ1-1	many	CASSGDRAANTEAFF
TRBV18	TRBJ1-1	many	CASSPLALIDMNTEAFF
TRBV2	TRBJ2-7	many	CASSPLETRQF
TRBV6-5	TRBJ2-7	few	CASSHDPNSYEQYF
TRBV5-1	TRBJ2-7	many	CASSLRDLTYEQYF
TRBV3-1	TRBJ1-3	.	CASTRTVTSSGNTIYF
TRBV6-2/TRBV6-3	TRBJ2-1	.	CASSYSIVWSSYNEQFF
TRBV10-3	TRBJ2-1	many	CAISESKNSNEQFF
TRBV7-9	TRBJ2-7	many	CASSSPYRGAYEQYF
TRBV20-1	TRBJ2-3	few	CSAKTGGEGADTQYF
TRBV29-1	TRBJ1-1	many	CSVSGGTAEAFF
TRBV12-3/TRBV12-4	TRBJ2-7	.	CASSFGPKGGEQYF
TRBV12-3/TRBV12-4	TRBJ1-6	few	CASRTGISPLHF
TRBV20-1	TRBJ2-1	many	CSARDPGQGLYEQFF
TRBV6-6	TRBJ1-5	.	CASVTGHSNQPQHF
TRBV10-3	TRBJ2-5	many	CAISESAGGLEETQYF
TRBV5-8	TRBJ2-3	.	CASRQLGEDTQYF
TRBV12-5	TRBJ1-6	few	CASGLPQGSSYNSPLHF
TRBV12-3/TRBV12-4	TRBJ1-6	few	CASSLRRDSPLHF
TRBV5-6	TRBJ2-5	few	CASSFFRTEETQYF
TRBV11-3	TRBJ1-2	few	CASSLEGRQGNYGYTF
TRBV19	TRBJ2-1	few	CASQGRNYNEQFF
TRBV7-9	TRBJ2-7	few	CASSHRDSAYEQYF
TRBV10-3	TRBJ2-5	many	CAISREGPQETQYF
TRBV5-5	TRBJ2-2	few	CASSFGGLTNTGELFF
TRBV2	TRBJ2-1	many	CASSENSYNEQFF
TRBV11-3	TRBJ2-3	many	CASSGRSSGRSGGTDTQYF
TRBV12-3/TRBV12-4	TRBJ1-1	many	CASSFGTVYTEAFF
TRBV27	TRBJ2-7	medium-sized	CASGFGNEQYF
TRBV7-2	TRBJ1-1	few	CASSLVGGNTEAFF
TRBV12-3/TRBV12-4	TRBJ2-7	many	CASIQETGVHEQYF
TRBV10-3	TRBJ1-1	many	CAIRTVNTEAFF
TRBV3-1	TRBJ1-6	few	CATGDLASPLHF
TRBV9	TRBJ2-3	few	CASSVSGKEDTQYF
TRBV10-3	TRBJ1-2	many	CATEGSSNYGYTF
TRBV9	TRBJ1-1	many	CASSVTGRTEAFF
TRBV18	TRBJ1-1	.	CASSPLDAEAFF
TRBV9	TRBJ1-1	many	CASSVGTNTEAFF
TRBV29-1	TRBJ1-1	many	CSVGERQNTEAFF
TRBV7-9	TRBJ2-1	many	CASSPGRSSYNEQFF
TRBV19	TRBJ1-5	.	CATVQGMGNQPQHF
TRBV5-1	TRBJ2-6	many	CASSGGLGPGANVLTF
TRBV27	TRBJ2-3	many	CASSQREGTDTQYF
TRBV20-1	TRBJ2-3	many	CSALAVEADTQYF
TRBV19	TRBJ2-7	many	CASSIDALQLYEQYF
TRBV5-1	TRBJ2-3	few	CASSLSRITDTQYF
TRBV25-1	TRBJ2-5	many	CASSEYGRAGMLETQYF
TRBV5-1	TRBJ1-4	many	CASSFDRAEKLFF
TRBV11-2	TRBJ2-1	many	CASSPSGGSSYNEQFF